These 8 T cell receptor beta chains were sequenced from one sample in a study of response to subunit inactivated influenza vaccine (dated by TCRdb to 2016 to 2019). The library was built by means of RT-PCR. This sample was sequenced with an Illumina HiSeq 2500. The public reads were reprocessed in TCRdb via fastp at Q25 and MiXCR, keeping in-frame beta chains. All rows with the same CDR3 protein become a single entry with the most common DNA and genes. Counted in this sample were about 650,000 distinct CDR3 sequences; around 16% of them appeared once. The ten most abundant clones make up around 10% of the sample. Material: PBMCs from blood, obtained roughly 13 days after vaccination. These receptors were obtained from a man in his forties or fifties who received an inactivated influenza vaccine. Donor details come from another sample of the same person, matched by shared clones.

This clonotype was detected a few times. V and J are TRBV6-4 and TRBJ2-3; D gene unclear. V lost 2 bases to trimming and J lost 3 bases, with 6 bases between them. The CDR3 has 13 amino acids. Germline values: CDR1 MRHNA, CDR2 SNTAGT. The CDR3 here is CASSDGVTDTQYF. CDR3 sequence (DNA): TGTGCCAGCAGTGACGGGGTGACAGATACGCAGTATTTT.

The genes are TRBV27 and TRBJ2-2, with 8 bases aligning to TRBD1. The V and J ends lost 3 bases and 4 bases, in that order; junction bases with no gene match: 13. This CDR3 is built from 18 residues. CDR1 is MNHEY and CDR2 is SMNVEV in the germline V gene (reference sequence). This chain's CDR3 is CASSLATSGGWGTGELFF. In DNA, the CDR3 is TGTGCCAGCAGTTTGGCAACCTCAGGGGGCTGGGGCACCGGGGAGCTGTTTTTT.

The gene calls are TRBV7-9 and TRBJ2-1, with D perhaps TRBD1 (6 bases). The CDR3 has 14 amino acids. The V gene's germline CDR1 is SEHNR and CDR2 FQNEAQ (reference sequence). V was trimmed by 4 bases and J by 2 bases, leaving 9 bases between them. The chain's CDR3 is CASSYRDTYNEQFF. For the CDR3, the DNA is TGTGCCAGCAGCTACCGGGACACCTACAATGAGCAGTTCTTC.

This sequence joins TRBV29-1 and TRBJ2-1; D perhaps matches TRBD1 (6 bases). V was trimmed by 6 bases and J by 10 bases, leaving 13 bases between them. CDR3 size: 11 residues. Per the germline V gene, CDR1 is SQVTM and CDR2 is ANQGSEA. CDR3 DNA sequence: TGCAGCGTCCCACAGGGTCACGAGCAGTTCTTC. Its translation is CSVPQGHEQFF.

The chain recombines TRBV11-2 with TRBJ1-2; D unresolved. Germline V gene data show CDR1 as SGHAT and CDR2 as FQNNGV. The CDR3 extends over 15 amino acids. Trimming took off 0 bases at V and 2 bases at J, with 10 bases between the two ends. CDR3 region: CASSLDPHRNYGYTF. The CDR3, as DNA: TGTGCCAGCAGCTTAGATCCTCACAGAAACTATGGCTACACCTTC.

J is TRBJ2-5 and V is TRBV24-1; TRBD1 might be the D (6 bases). The CDR3 is made up of 14 amino acids. Germline V gene data show CDR1 as KGHDR and CDR2 as SFDVKD. Trimming removed 7 bases at V and 3 bases at J, with 14 bases between. CDR3 sequence reads: CATRGSGTKETQYF. The CDR3 DNA reads as TGTGCCACCAGGGGATCCGGGACAAAAGAGACCCAGTACTTC.

This clonotype was counted only a few times. J is TRBJ2-1 and V is TRBV12-3 or TRBV12-4; D is ambiguous. The CDR3 contains 13 residues. V was cut by 5 bases and J by 4 bases, with 9 bases left in between. The CDR3 protein is CASSPAEYNEQFF. In nucleotides, the CDR3 is TGTGCCAGCAGTCCCGCGGAGTACAATGAGCAGTTCTTC.

This clonotype was recorded a few times. This chain joins TRBV2 and TRBJ2-7, with TRBD2 as a possible D gene (6 bases). Germline-derived CDR1 and CDR2 are SNHLY and FYNNEI. This CDR3 comprises 10 residues. V shed 7 bases and J shed 7 bases, with 8 bases lying between them. In DNA form, the CDR3 reads TGTGCCAGCAAGGGAGGTGAGCAGTACTTC. It translates to CASKGGEQYF. Variable domain in full (rest from reference TRBV2 and TRBJ2-7): EPEVTQTPSHQVTQMGQEVILRCVPISNHLYFYWYRQILGQKVEFLVSFYNNEISEKSEIFDDQFSVERPDGSNFTLKIRSTKLEDSAMYFCASKGGEQYFGPGTRLTVT.